These 30 T cell receptor beta chains came from one sample sequenced in a study of shared clonotypes between healthy human individuals. This table comes from immunoSEQ multiplex PCR, and its TCRdb copy is limited to in-frame clones, with some not included. The repertoire holds roughly 330,000 clones, 74% seen once, with about 9.4% in the top ten. The sample was memory CD4+ T cells sorted from blood. Regarding subset: CD45RA-negative fraction. The receptors derive from a man aged 25-40 years in good health.

This clone was seen just once. V is TRBV14 and J is TRBJ1-4, with D hard to call. The CDR3 totals 17 residues. V dropped 0 bases and J dropped 4 bases, with 15 bases sitting between them. Germline assignment: CDR1 SGHDN and CDR2 FVKESK. The CDR3 loop is CASSQDIYGLRNEKLFF. In DNA form, the CDR3 reads TGTGCCAGCAGCCAAGATATCTATGGACTGCGTAATGAAAAACTGTTTTTT. Full variable domain (rest looked up from reference TRBV14 and TRBJ1-4): EAGVTQFPSHSVIEKGQTVTLRCDPISGHDNLYWYRRVMGKEIKFLLHFVKESKQDESGMPNNRFLAERTGGTYSTLKVQPAELEDSGVYFCASSQDIYGLRNEKLFFGSGTQLSVL.

The chain couples TRBV19 to TRBJ1-5, with D unclear. Germline lookup yields CDR1 LNHDA and CDR2 SQIVND (reference sequence). V gave up 0 bases and J gave up 5 bases, with 17 bases separating them. The CDR3 sequence is 17 residues long. This CDR3 is CASSIEPSQPLDQPQHF. CDR3 DNA: TGTGCCAGTAGTATAGAGCCGTCCCAACCCCTCGATCAGCCCCAGCATTTT.

This sequence joins TRBV2 and TRBJ2-5; D might be TRBD1 (5 bases). This CDR3 region has 16 residues. Germline assignment: CDR1 SNHLY and CDR2 FYNNEI. Trimming took off 3 bases at V and 4 bases at J, with 18 bases between the two ends. CDR3 sequence (DNA): TGTGCCAGCAGTGAGTTAGGCGCCAGGGTCACAGAGACCCAGTACTTC. This codes for CASSELGARVTETQYF.

This clone came up many times. The chain couples TRBV5-1 to TRBJ2-1; D gene ambiguous. The V gene lost 8 bases and the J gene lost 2 bases, with 14 bases spanning the gap. Germline V gene data show CDR1 as SGHRS and CDR2 as YFSETQ. The CDR3 spans 14 residues. The DNA of the CDR3 is TGCGCCAGTAATTCGCGAGGCACCTACAATGAGCAGTTCTTC. Encoded protein: CASNSRGTYNEQFF. Full variable domain (rest looked up from reference TRBV5-1 and TRBJ2-1): KAGVTQTPRYLIKTRGQQVTLSCSPISGHRSVSWYQQTPGQGLQFLFEYFSETQRNKGNFPGRFSGRQFSNSRSEMNVSTLELGDSALYLCASNSRGTYNEQFFGPGTRLTVL.

The chain couples TRBV19 to TRBJ2-7; 7 bases fit TRBD2. V was clipped by 3 bases and J by 3 bases; unmatched bases: 11. Germline CDR1 reads LNHDA; CDR2 reads SQIVND (reference sequence). The CDR3 totals 16 residues. The chain's CDR3 is CASSISWSGDLYEQYF. The CDR3 nucleotides read TGTGCCAGTAGTATTAGTTGGAGCGGGGACCTCTACGAGCAGTACTTC.

J is TRBJ2-2 and V is TRBV19, with 9 bases matching TRBD2. With V trimmed by 6 bases and J by 0 bases, 5 bases remained unmatched. This CDR3 has 16 amino acids. The germline gives CDR1 LNHDA, CDR2 SQIVND (reference sequence). The CDR3, as DNA: TGTGCCAGTAGGAGAGCGGGAGGTTCGAACACCGGGGAGCTGTTTTTT. Translation: CASRRAGGSNTGELFF.

The CDR3, as DNA: TGCGCCAGCAGCCAAGGACAGGGTACCTACGAGCAGTACTTC. Amino acid sequence: CASSQGQGTYEQYF. This chain connects TRBV4-1 to TRBJ2-7; TRBD1 matches 7 bases. Germline V lookup: CDR1 MGHRA, CDR2 YSYEKL. CDR3 size: 14 residues. Germline trimming cut 1 base from V and 2 bases from J; bases unmatched to any gene: 2.

The rearrangement links TRBV7-9 to TRBJ2-5; 9 nucleotides align to TRBD1. Germline trimming cut 4 bases from V and 5 bases from J; bases unmatched to any gene: 8. Looked up from germline, CDR1 is SEHNR and CDR2 is FQNEAQ (reference sequence). The CDR3 loop spans 15 amino acids. CDR3 DNA: TGTGCCAGCAGCTCCAACACAGGGGGCCGGGAGACCCAGTACTTC. It is translated as CASSSNTGGRETQYF.

The chain links TRBV11-2 to TRBJ1-1; possible D gene TRBD1, 5 bases. The CDR3 length is 16 residues. Germline V gives CDR1 SGHAT, CDR2 FQNNGV. The V gene lost 2 bases and the J gene lost 4 bases, with 17 bases spanning the gap. CDR3: CASSLLMGESRTEAFF. The CDR3 region has the DNA TGTGCCAGCAGCTTATTGATGGGGGAATCTCGCACTGAAGCTTTCTTT.

In its sample, this clone was seen once. The rearrangement links TRBV28 to TRBJ2-7; D remains unclear. Germline V gene lookup returns CDR1 MDHEN and CDR2 SYDVKM. V lost 3 bases and J 1 base, leaving 13 bases between the germline ends. The CDR3 contains 15 residues. CDR3 region: CASSFSAALSYEQYF. The CDR3 DNA reads TGTGCCAGCAGTTTTTCGGCGGCCTTATCCTACGAGCAGTACTTC.

The V gene is TRBV10-3, the J gene TRBJ2-1; D perhaps matches TRBD2 (5 bases). The CDR3 is 14 residues long. CDR1 is ENHRY and CDR2 is SYGVKD in the germline V gene. With 0 bases removed from V and 9 bases from J, the gap between germline ends came to 12 bases. The CDR3 is CAISESLDRGEQFF. CDR3 DNA sequence: TGTGCCATCAGTGAGTCTCTGGACCGGGGTGAGCAGTTCTTC.

DNA for the CDR3: TGTGCCAGCAGCTTCAGCCTAGCGACCGAGCAGTACTTC. Amino acid sequence: CASSFSLATEQYF. The rearrangement joins TRBV7-7 to TRBJ2-7; possibly TRBD2 for D (6 bases). V was cut by 3 bases and J by 6 bases, with 12 bases left in between. The CDR3 consists of 13 residues. CDR1 and CDR2 from the germline V gene are SSHAT and FNYEAQ (reference sequence).

The chain joins TRBV27 to TRBJ1-3; no reliable D call. The germline CDR1 and CDR2 sequences are MNHEY and SMNVEV (reference sequence). This CDR3 has 15 amino acids. Trimming stripped 4 bases from V and 0 bases from J, with 10 bases between. In DNA form, the CDR3 reads TGTGCCAGCAGTTCGAGACTTATCTCTGGAAACACCATATATTTT. It encodes CASSSRLISGNTIYF.

J is TRBJ2-2 and V is TRBV27; 8 positions match TRBD2. With 6 bases clipped from V and 2 bases from J, the junction kept 5 bases outside the gene matches. Germline values: CDR1 MNHEY, CDR2 SMNVEV (reference sequence). This CDR3 has 15 amino acids. The CDR3: CASRSLAVNTGELFF. DNA for the CDR3: TGTGCCAGCAGATCACTAGCGGTTAACACCGGGGAGCTGTTTTTT.

V gene TRBV7-9 combines with J gene TRBJ2-5; maybe TRBD2 (6 bases). The closer fit of TRBJ2-7 to the DNA end suggests the J call may be wrong. The CDR3 loop spans 12 amino acids. The germline V gene encodes CDR1 SEHNR and CDR2 FQNEAQ (reference sequence). CDR3 coding DNA: TGTGCCAGCAGCCCACTAGCAAGCGAGCAGTACTTC. It is translated as CASSPLASEQYF.

The chain combines TRBV28 with TRBJ2-3, with 7 bases fitting TRBD1. The CDR3 is 14 amino acids. CDR1 is MDHEN and CDR2 is SYDVKM in the germline V gene. The trim removed 5 bases at V and 6 bases at J, leaving 8 bases unmatched. The CDR3: CASSMTGWGDTQYF. The DNA for the CDR3 is TGTGCCAGCAGTATGACAGGGTGGGGGGATACGCAGTATTTT. Based on the CDR3 plus reference TRBV28 and TRBJ2-3, the full variable domain is DVKVTQSSRYLVKRTGEKVFLECVQDMDHENMFWYRQDPGLGLRLIYFSYDVKMKEKGDIPEGYSVSREKKERFSLILESASTNQTSMYLCASSMTGWGDTQYFGPGTRLTVL.

V is TRBV5-1 and J is TRBJ2-3, with 7 bases fitting TRBD2. CDR3 length: 16 residues. Per the germline V gene, CDR1 is SGHRS and CDR2 is YFSETQ. Trimming removed 1 base from V and 2 bases from J; junction bases left unmatched: 7. The CDR3 loop reads CASSLPGLDSTDTQYF. For the CDR3, the DNA is TGCGCCAGCAGCTTGCCCGGACTAGATTCCACAGATACGCAGTATTTT.

This chain joins TRBV5-4 and TRBJ2-5; possibly TRBD2 for D (6 bases). Trimming removed 4 bases from V and 2 bases from J, with 15 bases in between. Germline V gives CDR1 SGHNT, CDR2 YYREEE (reference sequence). There are 15 residues in the CDR3. In DNA form, the CDR3 reads TGTGCCAGCAGCCGCGCTGCTAGCGTACAAGAGACCCAGTACTTC. Translated, it gives CASSRAASVQETQYF.

The chain carries TRBV7-9 and TRBJ2-5; 8 positions match TRBD1. CDR3 size: 14 residues. V was clipped by 5 bases and J by 7 bases; unmatched bases: 9. Germline values: CDR1 SEHNR, CDR2 FQNEAQ (reference sequence). CDR3 in amino acids: CASSPTTGEGTQYF. In nucleotides, the CDR3 is TGTGCCAGCAGCCCAACGACAGGGGAAGGGACCCAGTACTTC.

Concerning this clone: A much larger clone lies one base from this, so it may be a read error. This sample also contains other DNA sequences that code for the same CDR3. The chain uses TRBV19 and TRBJ2-2; a possible D gene is TRBD2 (6 bases). The germline CDR1 and CDR2 sequences are LNHDA and SQIVND (reference sequence). This CDR3 has 15 residues. Trimming removed 3 bases at V and 0 bases at J, with 8 bases between. CDR3 loop: CASSIGGTNTGELFF. CDR3 bases: TGTGCCAGTAGTATTGGCGGGACGAACACCGGGGAGCTGTTTTTT.

In the case of this clone: The sample has other DNA sequences that encode this CDR3 too. V gene TRBV19 combines with J gene TRBJ2-1; D is unclear. V was clipped by 4 bases and J by 1 base, with 5 bases between them. The CDR3 spans 13 residues. The germline gives CDR1 LNHDA, CDR2 SQIVND (reference sequence). The CDR3 coding sequence is TGTGCCAGTAGTAGAGGATCCTACAATGAGCAGTTCTTC. This sequence encodes CASSRGSYNEQFF.

This clone was picked up one time. This chain links TRBV18 with TRBJ2-7; D uncertain. The CDR3 has 12 residues. Trimming removed 5 bases at V and 2 bases at J, with 7 bases between. Germline V CDR1 and CDR2: KGHSH, LQKENI. The CDR3 sequence: CASSSAAYEQYF. The CDR3 nucleotides are TGTGCCAGCTCATCTGCAGCCTACGAGCAGTACTTC.

The chain uses TRBV18 and TRBJ1-3; 8 bases line up with TRBD1. Trimming cost V 3 bases and J 2 bases; bases outside gene matches: 6. Germline V gives CDR1 KGHSH, CDR2 LQKENI. This CDR3 has 16 amino acids. CDR3 loop: CASSPRGPGPGNTIYF. The CDR3 DNA is TGTGCCAGCTCACCCAGGGGGCCCGGGCCTGGAAACACCATATATTTT.

CDR3 in amino acids: CASQTGTGLHEQFF. The CDR3 nucleotides read TGTGCCAGCCAAACCGGGACAGGGCTGCATGAGCAGTTCTTC. The V call is TRBV18, the J call TRBJ2-1; 9 nucleotides align to TRBD1. The CDR3 totals 14 residues. The V gene end was trimmed by 8 bases and the J gene end by 8 bases; junction bases not matched to a gene: 10. In germline, CDR1 is KGHSH, CDR2 LQKENI.

Points on this clone: Other DNA sequences in this sample translate to the same CDR3. The chain carries TRBV18 and TRBJ2-1; 9 nucleotides align to TRBD1. CDR1 KGHSH and CDR2 LQKENI come from the germline V gene. V shed 2 bases, J shed 1 base, and the junction held 0 bases outside the gene matches. The CDR3 is made up of 15 amino acids. The CDR3 DNA reads as TGTGCCAGCTCACCAGGACAGGGGTCCTACAATGAGCAGTTCTTC. This gives the protein CASSPGQGSYNEQFF.

This rearrangement joins TRBV11-2 to TRBJ2-1; 7 nucleotides agree with TRBD2. Trimming cost V 6 bases and J 1 base; bases outside gene matches: 6. Germline CDR1 reads SGHAT; CDR2 reads FQNNGV. The CDR3 runs 15 residues. The CDR3 DNA is TGTGCCAGCAGGGAGGCTAGCGGTTCCTACAATGAGCAGTTCTTC. It yields the protein CASREASGSYNEQFF.

The table lists this clone with a few counts. The chain combines TRBV15 with TRBJ2-1; 7 positions agree with TRBD2. The germline V gene has CDR1 LNHNV and CDR2 YYDKDF (reference sequence). CDR3 length: 16 residues. V lost 3 bases to trimming and J lost 0 bases; unmatched junction nucleotides: 5. The CDR3 coding sequence is TGTGCCACCAGCAGGGAGCTAGCGGCCTCCTACAATGAGCAGTTCTTC. This translates into CATSRELAASYNEQFF. The full variable domain, in which reference TRBV15 and TRBJ2-1 provide the parts outside the CDR3, is DAMVIQNPRYQVTQFGKPVTLSCSQTLNHNVMYWYQQKSSQAPKLLFHYYDKDFNNEADTPDNFQSRRPNTSFCFLDIRSPGLGDTAMYLCATSRELAASYNEQFFGPGTRLTVL.

The chain couples TRBV18 to TRBJ1-1; perhaps TRBD1 as D (6 bases). CDR1 and CDR2 (germline): KGHSH, LQKENI. V was clipped by 3 bases and J by 3 bases, with 14 bases between them. The CDR3 has 15 residues. The CDR3 DNA reads TGTGCCAGCTCACCGAGGGCAGGGGTGGACACTGAAGCTTTCTTT. Protein sequence: CASSPRAGVDTEAFF.

The V and J genes are TRBV2 and TRBJ1-1; weak D call: TRBD1 (6 bases). The CDR3 totals 16 residues. Per germline, CDR1 SNHLY and CDR2 FYNNEI. The V gene lost 6 bases and the J gene lost 2 bases, with 19 bases spanning the gap. In nucleotides, the CDR3 is TGTGCCAGCAGCAGACGTCGGGCAGGGGATAACACTGAAGCTTTCTTT. Protein product: CASSRRRAGDNTEAFF.

Turning to this clone: Other DNA sequences in this specimen translate into the identical CDR3. This CDR3 is CASSLGVNQPQHF. CDR3 sequence (DNA): TGTGCCAGCAGCTTAGGAGTTAATCAGCCCCAGCATTTT. The chain recombines TRBV7-9 with TRBJ1-5; no reliable D call. Trimming shortened V by 1 base and J by 4 bases, and 5 bases separated the two germline ends. The CDR3 runs to 13 residues. CDR1 SEHNR and CDR2 FQNEAQ come from the germline V gene (reference sequence).